These T cell receptor beta chains were read from a single sample in a study of T cell responses to AZD1222 COVID-19 vaccine. The table came from immunoSEQ multiplex PCR; TCRdb's copy has only in-frame clones and leaves some out. Of roughly 150,000 clones listed, around nine tenths were seen once; the top ten hold roughly 1.1%. The material was peripheral blood, obtained 28 days after the second AZD1222 dose. The receptors derive from an adult who received the AZD1222 COVID-19 vaccine. Both conserved end residues are part of each CDR3. Each record gives: J gene, clone size, D gene, V gene, CDR3 protein, CDR3 DNA. D genes are given only for firm matches. Not every row has a clone size; where given, it reads once, few, many or a size class.

TRBJ2-3 | once | - | TRBV27 | CASRTTDTQYF | TGTGCCAGCAGGACCACAGATACGCAGTATTTT
TRBJ2-3 | once | - | TRBV5-4 | CASSLLELSRLDTQYF | TGTGCCAGCAGCTTACTCGAGCTATCCCGGCTAGATACGCAGTATTTT
TRBJ2-5 | - | - | TRBV18 | CASSPIKGGAETQYF | TGTGCCAGCTCACCAATAAAGGGGGGAGCGGAGACCCAGTACTTC
TRBJ2-3 | - | - | TRBV6-2/TRBV6-3 | CASSYSTRISNTDTQYF | TGTGCCAGCAGTTATTCCACCCGGATCAGCAACACAGATACGCAGTATTTT
TRBJ1-1 | few | - | TRBV12-3/TRBV12-4 | CASSSDKTPEAFF | TGTGCCAGCAGTTCGGACAAGACCCCAGAAGCTTTCTTT
TRBJ1-1 | - | - | TRBV7-8 | CASSLQISGTEAFF | TGTGCCAGCAGCTTACAGATCTCGGGCACTGAAGCTTTCTTT
TRBJ2-7 | - | - | TRBV12-3/TRBV12-4 | CASRKSGLSEQYF | TGTGCCAGCAGAAAATCAGGGTTAAGCGAGCAGTACTTC
TRBJ1-5 | few | TRBD1 | TRBV3-1/TRBV3-2 | CASSLTGGDQPQHF | TGTGCCAGCAGTCTGACAGGGGGTGATCAGCCCCAGCATTTT
TRBJ2-2 | - | - | TRBV9 | CASSVRVGYTNTGELFF | TGTGCCAGCAGCGTCAGGGTGGGGTATACGAACACCGGGGAGCTGTTTTTT
TRBJ1-4 | once | - | TRBV18 | CASSRSTNEKLFF | TGTGCCAGCTCCCGCTCAACTAATGAAAAACTGTTTTTT
TRBJ1-2 | - | TRBD1 | TRBV29-1 | CSVLSGTGGRSNGYTF | TGCAGCGTGTTATCCGGGACAGGGGGCAGGTCCAATGGCTACACCTTC